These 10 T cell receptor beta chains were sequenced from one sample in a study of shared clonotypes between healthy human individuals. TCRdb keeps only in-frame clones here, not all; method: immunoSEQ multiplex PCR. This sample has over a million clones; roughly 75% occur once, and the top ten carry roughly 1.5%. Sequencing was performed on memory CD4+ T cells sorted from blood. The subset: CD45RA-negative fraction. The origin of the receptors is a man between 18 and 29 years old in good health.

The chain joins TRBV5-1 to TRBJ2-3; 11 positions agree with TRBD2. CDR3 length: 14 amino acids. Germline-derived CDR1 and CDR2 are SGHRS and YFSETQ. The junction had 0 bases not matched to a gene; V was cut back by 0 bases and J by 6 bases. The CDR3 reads CASSLGTSGDTQYF. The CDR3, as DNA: TGCGCCAGCAGCTTGGGGACTAGCGGGGATACGCAGTATTTT. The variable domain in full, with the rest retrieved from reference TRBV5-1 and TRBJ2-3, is KAGVTQTPRYLIKTRGQQVTLSCSPISGHRSVSWYQQTPGQGLQFLFEYFSETQRNKGNFPGRFSGRQFSNSRSEMNVSTLELGDSALYLCASSLGTSGDTQYFGPGTRLTVL.

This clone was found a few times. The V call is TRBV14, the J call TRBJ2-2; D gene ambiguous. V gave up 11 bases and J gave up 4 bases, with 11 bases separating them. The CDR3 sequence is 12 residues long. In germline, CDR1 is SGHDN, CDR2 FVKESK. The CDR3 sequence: CASRWGTGELFF. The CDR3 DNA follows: TGTGCCTCCAGGTGGGGCACCGGGGAGCTGTTTTTT.

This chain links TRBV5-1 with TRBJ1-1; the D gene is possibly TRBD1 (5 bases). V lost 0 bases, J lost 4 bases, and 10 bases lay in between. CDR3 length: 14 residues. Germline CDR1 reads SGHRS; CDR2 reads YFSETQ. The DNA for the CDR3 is TGCGCCAGCAGCTTGGGACAGCGTTTCACTGAAGCTTTCTTT. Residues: CASSLGQRFTEAFF.

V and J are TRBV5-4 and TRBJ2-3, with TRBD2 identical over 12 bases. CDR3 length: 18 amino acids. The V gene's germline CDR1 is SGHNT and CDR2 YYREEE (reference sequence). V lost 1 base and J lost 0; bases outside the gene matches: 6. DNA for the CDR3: TGTGCCAGCAGCTTGAGACTAGCGGGGGATTCTAGCACAGATACGCAGTATTTT. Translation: CASSLRLAGDSSTDTQYF.

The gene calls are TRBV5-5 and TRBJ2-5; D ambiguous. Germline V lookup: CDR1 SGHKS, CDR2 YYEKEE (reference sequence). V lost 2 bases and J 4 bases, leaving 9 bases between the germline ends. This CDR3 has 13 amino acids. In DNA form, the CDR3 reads TGTGCCAGCAGCTTTAATAGCCGAGAGACCCAGTACTTC. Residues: CASSFNSRETQYF.

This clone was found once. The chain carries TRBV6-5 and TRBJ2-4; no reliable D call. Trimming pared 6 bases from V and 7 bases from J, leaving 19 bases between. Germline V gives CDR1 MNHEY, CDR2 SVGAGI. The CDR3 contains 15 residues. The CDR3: CASSDISLKLNIQYF. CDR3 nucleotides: TGTGCCAGCAGCGACATTAGTTTAAAGTTGAACATTCAGTACTTC.

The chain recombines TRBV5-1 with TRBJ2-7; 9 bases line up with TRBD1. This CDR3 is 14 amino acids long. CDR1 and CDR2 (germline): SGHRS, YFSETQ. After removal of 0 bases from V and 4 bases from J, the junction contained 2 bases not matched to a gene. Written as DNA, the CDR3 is TGCGCCAGCAGCTTGGGGGACAGGGAATACGAGCAGTACTTC. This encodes CASSLGDREYEQYF.

CDR3 residues: CASSPRTGVEQYF. CDR3 in DNA: TGTGCCAGCAGCCCAAGGACAGGGGTTGAGCAGTACTTC. V gene TRBV5-5 combines with J gene TRBJ2-7; 9 nucleotides align to TRBD1. Germline loops: CDR1 SGHKS, CDR2 YYEKEE (reference sequence). V shed 4 bases and J 7 bases; nucleotides not matched to a gene: 6. CDR3 length equals 13 residues.

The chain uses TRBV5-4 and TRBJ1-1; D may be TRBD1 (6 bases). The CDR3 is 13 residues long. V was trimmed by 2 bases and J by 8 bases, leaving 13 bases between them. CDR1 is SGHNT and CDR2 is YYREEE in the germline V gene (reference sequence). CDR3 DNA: TGTGCCAGCAGCTTAGACCGGGGGCAAGAAGCTTTCTTT. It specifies CASSLDRGQEAFF. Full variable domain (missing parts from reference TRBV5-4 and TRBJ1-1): ETGVTQSPTHLIKTRGQQVTLRCSSQSGHNTVSWYQQALGQGPQFIFQYYREEENGRGNFPPRFSGLQFPNYSSELNVNALELDDSALYLCASSLDRGQEAFFGQGTRLTVV.

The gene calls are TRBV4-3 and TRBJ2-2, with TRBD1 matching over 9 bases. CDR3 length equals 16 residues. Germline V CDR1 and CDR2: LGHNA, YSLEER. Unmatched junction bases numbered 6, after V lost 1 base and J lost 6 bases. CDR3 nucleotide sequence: TGCGCCAGCAGCCAAGTACCGGGACAGGGTCCCGGGGAGCTGTTTTTT. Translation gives CASSQVPGQGPGELFF.